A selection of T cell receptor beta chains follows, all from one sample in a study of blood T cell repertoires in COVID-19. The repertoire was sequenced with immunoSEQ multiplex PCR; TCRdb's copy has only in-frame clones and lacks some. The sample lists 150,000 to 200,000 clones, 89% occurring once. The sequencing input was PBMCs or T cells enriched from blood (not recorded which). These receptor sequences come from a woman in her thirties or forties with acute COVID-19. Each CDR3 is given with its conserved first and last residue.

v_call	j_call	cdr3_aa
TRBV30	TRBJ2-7	CAWSVVGLAPHEQYF
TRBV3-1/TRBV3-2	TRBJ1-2	CASSQTERYTF
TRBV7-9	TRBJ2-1	CASSLSAGTRAYNEQFF
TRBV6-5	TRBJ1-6	CASRGGQYNSPLHF
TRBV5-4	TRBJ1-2	CASSLGTARLNYGYTF
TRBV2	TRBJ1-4	CASSVGTGVENEKLFF
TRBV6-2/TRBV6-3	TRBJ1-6	CASSYSGLVNSPLHF
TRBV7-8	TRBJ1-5	CASSPGTGDNQPQHF
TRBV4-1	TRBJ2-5	CASSPTGQGEETQYF
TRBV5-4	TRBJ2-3	CASSLWTSGGADTQYF
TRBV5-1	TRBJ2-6	CASSFRQRTGLAGPGANVLTF
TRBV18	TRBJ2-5	CASSPGQQETQYF
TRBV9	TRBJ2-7	CASSVPRNPEQGLYEQYF
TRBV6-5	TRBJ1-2	CASSPGGTGRYTF
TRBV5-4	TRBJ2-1	CASSPAGMSINEQFF
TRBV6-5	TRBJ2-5	CASTMETQYF
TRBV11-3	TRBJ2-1	CASSLDPPRGSYNEQFF
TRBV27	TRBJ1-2	CASSLQGQSNYGYTF
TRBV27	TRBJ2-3	CASSLTGARTDTQYF
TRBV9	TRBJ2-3	CASSIAVVADTQYF
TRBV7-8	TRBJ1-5	CASSLRGKGVNQPQHF
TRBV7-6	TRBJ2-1	CASSLTTSGNYNEQFF
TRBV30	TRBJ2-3	CAWSAGLTDTQYF
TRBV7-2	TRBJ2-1	CASSFGGAVDEQFF
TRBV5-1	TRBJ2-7	CASSLTGGYEQYF
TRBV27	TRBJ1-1	CASSQTGEEAFF
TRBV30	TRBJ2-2	CAWSPAGGKLSGELFF
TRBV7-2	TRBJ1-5	CASSLAGRINQPQHF
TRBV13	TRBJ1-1	CASSLPAGPRGNTEAFF
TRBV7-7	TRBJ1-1	CASSLRGHLNTEAFF
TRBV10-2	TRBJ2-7	CASSAGDTGVYEQYF
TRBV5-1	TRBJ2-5	CASSPGGGSVGQYF
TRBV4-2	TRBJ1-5	CASSQEQGAQPQHF
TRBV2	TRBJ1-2	CASSVLPRQSNYGYTF
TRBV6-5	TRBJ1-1	CASKVSGDTEAFF
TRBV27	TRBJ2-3	CASTPSPSRTDTQYF
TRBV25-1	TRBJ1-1	CASRSDRENTEAFF
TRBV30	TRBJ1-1	CACPGQTNTEAFF
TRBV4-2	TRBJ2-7	CASSHGTGIYEQYF
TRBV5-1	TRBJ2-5	CASTQAGRETQYF
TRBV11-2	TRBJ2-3	CASSLVAGVDTQYF
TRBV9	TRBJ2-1	CASSETGQAYNEQFF
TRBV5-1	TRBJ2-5	CASSAGGAGETQYF
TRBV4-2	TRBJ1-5	CASSLRGGRAGEPQHF
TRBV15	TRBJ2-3	CATNARIRTGGTDTQYF
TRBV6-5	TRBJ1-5	CKGVTDQPQHF
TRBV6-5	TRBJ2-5	CASSPLDRQETQYF